This TCR beta chain appears in the sequencing data of a study of T cells after yellow fever vaccination. Study outcomes and limitations: CD4 and CD8 compartments shared a small share of clonotypes, likely from convergent recombination.

A few counts support this clonotype. Its antigen is unknown. Germline CDR1 is ENHRY and CDR2 is SYGVKD. Trimming took 4 bases from V and 4 from J; bases not matched to a gene: 8. The CDR3 has 17 residues. TCRdb itself ran the 5' RACE reads through MiXCR, one entry per CDR3 protein. The profile shows a few hundred thousand distinct CDR3 sequences, 6.2% of them singletons. The material sequenced was PBMCs, taken 5 days after the yellow fever booster vaccination. This receptor was obtained from a man aged 25 to 40 who received the YFV17D yellow fever vaccine. The V gene is TRBV10-3, the J gene TRBJ2-3, with TRBD2 identical over 13 bases. The CDR3 DNA follows: TGTGCCATCAGTGGAAGACTAGCGGGAGGATCAGCAGATACGCAGTATTTT. It encodes CAISGRLAGGSADTQYF.